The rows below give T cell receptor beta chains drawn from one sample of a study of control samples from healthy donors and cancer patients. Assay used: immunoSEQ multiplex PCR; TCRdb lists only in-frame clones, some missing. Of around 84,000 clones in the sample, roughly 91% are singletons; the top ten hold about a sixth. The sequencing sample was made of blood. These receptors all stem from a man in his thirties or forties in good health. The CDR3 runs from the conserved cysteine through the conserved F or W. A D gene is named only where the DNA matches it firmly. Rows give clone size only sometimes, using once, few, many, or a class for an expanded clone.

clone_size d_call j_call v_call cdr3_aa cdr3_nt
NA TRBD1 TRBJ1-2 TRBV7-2 CASSDGQGIGGYTF TGTGCCAGCAGCGATGGACAGGGGATTGGCGGCTACACCTTC
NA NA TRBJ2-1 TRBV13 CASSLVWGDTYNEQFF TGTGCCAGCAGCTTAGTATGGGGGGATACCTACAATGAGCAGTTCTTC
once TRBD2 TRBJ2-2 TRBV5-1 CASSLGGLAGSNTGELFF TGCGCCAGCAGCTTAGGGGGACTAGCGGGTTCGAACACCGGGGAGCTGTTTTTT
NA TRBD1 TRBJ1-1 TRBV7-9 CASSFQGVMNTEAFF TGTGCCAGCAGTTTCCAGGGGGTGATGAACACTGAAGCTTTCTTT
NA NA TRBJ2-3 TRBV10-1 CASSNRIVTDTQYF TGCGCCAGCAGTAACAGGATCGTTACAGATACGCAGTATTTT
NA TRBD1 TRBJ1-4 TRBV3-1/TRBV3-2 CASSQGINRGYEKLFF TGTGCCAGCAGCCAAGGGATTAACAGGGGTTACGAAAAACTGTTTTTT
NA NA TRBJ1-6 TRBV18 CASSPERGGPLHF TGTGCCAGCTCACCGGAGAGGGGAGGACCCCTCCACTTT
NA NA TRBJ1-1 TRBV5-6 CASSLNPVIMNTEAFF TGTGCCAGCAGCTTGAACCCCGTAATTATGAACACTGAAGCTTTCTTT
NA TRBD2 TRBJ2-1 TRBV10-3 CAIRGTSGSGEQFF TGTGCCATCAGGGGGACTAGCGGGAGTGGTGAGCAGTTCTTC
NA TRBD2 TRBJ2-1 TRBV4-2 CASSLGLELAEQFF TGTGCCAGCAGCCTGGGACTAGAGCTAGCGGAGCAGTTCTTC
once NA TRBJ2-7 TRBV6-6 CASCPAGQNYEQYF TGTGCCAGCTGCCCCGCGGGACAGAACTACGAGCAGTACTTC
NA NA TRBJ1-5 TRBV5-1 CANQFPNTKGQPQHF TGCGCCAACCAATTTCCAAATACGAAGGGTCAGCCCCAGCATTTT
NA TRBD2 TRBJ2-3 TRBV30 CAWSSGGGTDTQYF TGTGCCTGGAGCAGCGGGGGAGGCACAGATACGCAGTATTTT
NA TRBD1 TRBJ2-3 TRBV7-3 CASSLTGLDADTQYF TGTGCCAGCAGCTTGACAGGGCTGGACGCAGATACGCAGTATTTT
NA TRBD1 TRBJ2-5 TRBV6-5 CASTLYRTGEGTQYF TGTGCCAGCACCCTCTACCGGACAGGGGAAGGGACCCAGTACTTC
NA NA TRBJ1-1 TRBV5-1 CASSSGQQNTEAFF TGCGCCAGCAGCTCGGGACAACAGAACACTGAAGCTTTCTTT
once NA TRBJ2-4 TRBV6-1 CASSASYHRDLAKNIQYF TGTGCCAGCAGTGCCTCGTACCACCGAGACTTAGCCAAAAACATTCAGTACTTC
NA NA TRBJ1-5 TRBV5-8 CASSPDTYSNQPQHF TGTGCCAGCAGCCCGGACACTTATAGCAATCAGCCCCAGCATTTT
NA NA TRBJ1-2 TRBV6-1 CASSEAAGVLAYGYTF TGTGCCAGCAGTGAAGCAGCAGGCGTCCTAGCCTATGGCTACACCTTC
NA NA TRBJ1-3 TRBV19 CASSIDRGGSGNTIYF TGTGCCAGTAGTATAGACCGGGGAGGGTCTGGAAACACCATATATTTT
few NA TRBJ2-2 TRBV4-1 CASSQDTVGTGELFF TGCGCCAGCAGCCAAGATACAGTGGGCACCGGGGAGCTGTTTTTT
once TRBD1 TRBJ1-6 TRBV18 CASSPMGQYNSPLHF TGTGCCAGCTCACCAATGGGACAGTATAATTCACCCCTCCACTTT
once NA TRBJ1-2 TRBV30 CAWSSMDRGGYTF TGTGCCTGGAGCTCCATGGACCGGGGGGGCTACACCTTC
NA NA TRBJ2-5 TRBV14 CASSQAGVQTQYF TGTGCCAGCAGCCAAGCGGGGGTTCAGACCCAGTACTTC
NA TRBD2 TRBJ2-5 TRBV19 CASSPVSGRPLETQYF TGTGCCAGTAGTCCCGTTAGCGGGAGGCCCCTAGAGACCCAGTACTTC
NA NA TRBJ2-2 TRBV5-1 CASRDPMTGVTGELFF TGCGCCAGCAGGGACCCCATGACAGGTGTTACCGGGGAGCTGTTTTTT
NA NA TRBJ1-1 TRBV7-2 CASSLGSRAGTEAFF TGTGCCAGCAGCTTAGGCAGTAGGGCGGGCACTGAAGCTTTCTTT
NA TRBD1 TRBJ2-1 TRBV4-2 CASSQATGQGFYEQFF TGTGCCAGCAGCCAAGCTACAGGACAGGGCTTCTATGAGCAGTTCTTC
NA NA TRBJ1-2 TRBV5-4 CASSSGDTSYGYTF TGTGCCAGCAGCTCCGGGGACACGTCCTATGGCTACACCTTC
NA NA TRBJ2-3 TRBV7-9 CASRLTSTDTQYF TGTGCCAGCAGGCTTACTAGCACAGATACGCAGTATTTT
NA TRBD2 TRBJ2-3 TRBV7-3 CASSLGPPGGGSDTQYF TGTGCCAGCAGCTTAGGGCCCCCTGGCGGGGGTTCAGATACGCAGTATTTT
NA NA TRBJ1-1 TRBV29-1 CSVEVSMNTEAFF TGCAGCGTTGAGGTCAGCATGAACACTGAAGCTTTCTTT
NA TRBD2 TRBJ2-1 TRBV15 CATRGERGYNEQFF TGTGCCACCAGAGGCGAGCGGGGGTACAATGAGCAGTTCTTC
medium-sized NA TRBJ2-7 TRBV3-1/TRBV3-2 CASSQIGGPSSYEQYF TGTGCCAGCAGCCAAATCGGGGGGCCCAGCTCCTACGAGCAGTACTTC
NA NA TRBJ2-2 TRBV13 CASSRNLGSTGELFF TGTGCCAGCAGCCGAAACCTGGGGAGCACCGGGGAGCTGTTTTTT
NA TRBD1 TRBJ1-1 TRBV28 CASSPPRQGGTEAFF TGTGCCAGCAGTCCTCCCAGACAGGGGGGCACTGAAGCTTTCTTT
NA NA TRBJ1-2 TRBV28 CASEGGPLSSNYGYTF TGTGCCAGTGAAGGGGGACCGCTATCCTCTAACTATGGCTACACCTTC
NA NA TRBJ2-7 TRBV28 CASRPGGTASYEQYF TGTGCCAGCCGACCTGGGGGGACGGCCTCCTACGAGCAGTACTTC
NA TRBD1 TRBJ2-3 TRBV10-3 CAISDPGTGKDTQYF TGTGCCATCAGTGACCCGGGGACAGGGAAAGATACGCAGTATTTT
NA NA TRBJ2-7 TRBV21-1 CASSKAGSSYEQYF TGTGCCAGCAGCAAAGCGGGGAGCTCCTACGAGCAGTACTTC
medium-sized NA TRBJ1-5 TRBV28 CASSWGTNQPQHF TGTGCCAGCAGTTGGGGGACGAATCAGCCCCAGCATTTT
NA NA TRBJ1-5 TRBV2 CASSKRPQGNQPQHF TGTGCCAGCTCGAAAAGGCCGCAGGGCAATCAGCCCCAGCATTTT
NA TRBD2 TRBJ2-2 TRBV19 CASSSGTNTGELFF TGTGCCAGTTCCAGCGGGACTAACACCGGGGAGCTGTTTTTT
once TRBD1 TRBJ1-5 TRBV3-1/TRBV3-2 CASSQSGQGTNQPQHF TGTGCCAGCAGCCAGTCGGGACAGGGTACAAATCAGCCCCAGCATTTT
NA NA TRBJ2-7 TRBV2 CASSPIATLMGEQYF TGTGCCAGCAGTCCTATAGCGACCCTCATGGGAGAGCAGTACTTC
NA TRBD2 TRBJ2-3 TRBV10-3 CATWRGGGGDTQYF TGTGCCACCTGGCGGGGGGGCGGTGGAGATACGCAGTATTTT
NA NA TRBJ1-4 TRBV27 CASSLQGPPKLFF TGTGCCAGCAGTTTACAGGGGCCCCCAAAACTGTTTTTT
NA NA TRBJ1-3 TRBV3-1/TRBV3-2 CASSLGTHSGNTIYF TGTGCCAGCAGCCTAGGGACCCACTCTGGAAACACCATATATTTT
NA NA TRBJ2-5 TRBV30 CAWSGRAGQETQYF TGTGCCTGGAGTGGCAGGGCCGGCCAAGAGACCCAGTACTTC
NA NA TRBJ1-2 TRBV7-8 CASSPLDSHNYGYTF TGTGCCAGCAGCCCTCTAGACAGCCATAACTATGGCTACACCTTC
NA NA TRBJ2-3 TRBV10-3 CAISEGGSTDTQYF TGTGCCATCAGTGAGGGGGGGAGCACAGATACGCAGTATTTT
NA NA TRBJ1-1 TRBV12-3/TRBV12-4 CASSLSANTEAFF TGTGCCAGCAGTTTATCGGCGAACACTGAAGCTTTCTTT
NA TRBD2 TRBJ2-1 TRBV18 CASSPGLASNEQFF TGTGCCAGCTCACCGGGACTAGCGAGCAATGAGCAGTTCTTC